This entry lists 21 T cell receptor beta chains sequenced from one sample in a study of T cells after yellow fever vaccination. TCRdb reprocessed the 5' RACE reads via MiXCR and lists one record per CDR3 protein. The table lists fewer than 150,000 distinct CDR3 sequences, around 7.2% of them singletons. Specimen: CD4+ T cells sorted from PBMCs, collected about 41 days after the first yellow fever vaccination. These TCRs come from a young man who received the YFV17D yellow fever vaccine.

There are many counts of this clonotype. This chain uses TRBV3-1 with TRBJ1-1, with D possibly TRBD1 on 6 matching bases. This CDR3 comprises 15 residues. Germline loops: CDR1 LGHDT, CDR2 YNNKEL (reference sequence). With 4 bases removed from V and 2 bases from J, the gap between germline ends came to 14 bases. Here the CDR3 reads CASSPRPGANTEAFF. Written as DNA, the CDR3 is TGTGCCAGCAGCCCCCGGCCAGGGGCTAACACTGAAGCTTTCTTT.

This clonotype was picked up many times. The chain combines TRBV7-6 with TRBJ2-7; no clear D. The CDR3 has 14 amino acids. Germline loops: CDR1 SGHVS, CDR2 FNYEAQ. Trimming left V 2 bases short and J 2 bases short, with 10 bases between. CDR3 coding DNA: TGTGCCAGCAGCTTAAGGACGGAGACCTACGAGCAGTACTTC. This sequence encodes CASSLRTETYEQYF.

This clonotype was seen many times. This chain connects TRBV20-1 to TRBJ1-1; D is possibly TRBD1 (5 bases). In germline, CDR1 is DFQATT, CDR2 SNEGSKA (reference sequence). CDR3 length: 12 residues. V was pared by 6 bases and J by 4 bases, with 12 bases between. CDR3 loop: CSAGQGGTEAFF. The CDR3 nucleotides read TGCAGTGCCGGGCAGGGAGGCACTGAAGCTTTCTTT.

The CDR3 loop reads CATSDAGQGSNQPQHF. The CDR3 DNA reads as TGTGCCACCAGTGATGCCGGACAGGGTAGCAATCAGCCCCAGCATTTT. The V gene is TRBV24-1, the J gene TRBJ1-5; 8 bases are shared with TRBD1. Trimming took 3 bases from V and 0 from J; bases not matched to a gene: 3. Per the germline V gene, CDR1 is KGHDR and CDR2 is SFDVKD. This CDR3 region has 16 residues.

In its sample, this clonotype was seen a few times. This rearrangement joins TRBV6-2 or TRBV6-3 to TRBJ2-7; D may correspond to TRBD1 or TRBD2 (5 bases each). Trimming stripped 1 base from V and 2 bases from J, with 12 bases between. The CDR3 is 15 amino acids. Germline lookup yields CDR1 MNHEY and CDR2 SVGEGT. CDR3 amino acids: CASSYWGTDPYEQYF. DNA for the CDR3: TGTGCCAGCAGTTACTGGGGGACGGATCCCTACGAGCAGTACTTC.

This clonotype has a count of ten or more. Its ends do not fully match the called genes, so a read error is possible. This chain uses TRBV14 with TRBJ2-1; 7 positions match TRBD1. There are 13 residues in the CDR3. The germline CDR1 and CDR2 sequences are SGHDN and FVKESK. The CDR3 DNA reads as TGTGCCAGCAGCTATAACAGGGGAGCCAGTGAGGCCTTC. This codes for CASSYNRGASEAF.

This clonotype appeared many times. This chain joins TRBV27 and TRBJ2-1; TRBD1 aligns across 10 bases. Germline values: CDR1 MNHEY, CDR2 SMNVEV (reference sequence). With 7 bases clipped from V and 16 bases from J, the junction kept 7 bases outside the gene matches. This CDR3 has 11 amino acids. The chain's CDR3 is CASMHDRGLFF. The CDR3 DNA sequence: TGTGCCAGCATGCACGACAGGGGGCTCTTCTTC.

This clonotype was observed a handful of times. Because the CDR3's place on the DNA is in doubt, the DNA is left out and the CDR3 is given as listed by TCRdb. The chain is built from TRBV4-1 and TRBJ2-5; TRBD1 is the table's D call, not checked against the DNA. The CDR3 spans 12 amino acids, including both terminal residues. The germline V gene encodes CDR1 MGHRA and CDR2 YSYEKL. The CDR3 spells CASSQVGGGSFF.

This clonotype was seen ten or more times. V gene TRBV20-1 combines with J gene TRBJ2-7; D may correspond to TRBD1 or TRBD2 (6 bases each). Germline CDR1 DFQATT, CDR2 SNEGSKA (reference sequence). Between the trimmed V and J ends, which lost 5 bases and 9 bases, there was a span of 20 bases. CDR3 size: 13 residues. CDR3 loop: CSALPGAGFWQYF. CDR3 nucleotide sequence: TGCAGTGCTTTACCGGGGGCCGGGTTTTGGCAGTACTTC.

This clonotype was recorded many times. The chain combines TRBV20-1 with TRBJ2-5, with 9 bases aligning to TRBD1. V dropped 2 bases and J dropped 5; count of bases not matched to a gene: 3. The CDR3 consists of 13 residues. Per germline, CDR1 DFQATT and CDR2 SNEGSKA (reference sequence). CDR3 residues: CSARIGQGETQYF. The CDR3 DNA is TGCAGTGCTAGAATCGGACAGGGGGAGACCCAGTACTTC.

As for this clonotype: One base away lies a much larger clone, so this may be a sequencing read error. The chain has TRBV20-1 and TRBJ2-2; D ambiguous. The germline V and J ends were trimmed by 4 bases and 3 bases, with 15 bases remaining between them. Germline V lookup: CDR1 DFQATT, CDR2 SNEGSKA (reference sequence). This CDR3 has 15 residues. CDR3 amino acids: CSATVPGRDTGELFF. The CDR3 nucleotides read TGCAGTGCTACCGTCCCGGGCCGGGACACCGGGGAGCTGTTTTTT.

The chain has TRBV7-9 and TRBJ2-1; TRBD1 is a possible D gene (5 bases). The CDR3 sequence is 14 residues long. The V gene's germline CDR1 is SEHNR and CDR2 FQNEAQ (reference sequence). Trimming removed 1 base from V and 7 bases from J, with 11 bases in between. The CDR3 here is CASSLGSRGNEQFF. The DNA of the CDR3 is TGTGCCAGCAGCTTAGGGTCTAGGGGAAATGAGCAGTTCTTC.

The sample holds many counts of this clonotype. This chain connects TRBV29-1 to TRBJ1-2; D gene uncertain. The V gene lost 3 bases and the J gene lost 8 bases, with 13 bases spanning the gap. CDR3 length equals 12 residues. CDR1 is SQVTM and CDR2 is ANQGSEA in the germline V gene. The CDR3, as DNA: TGCAGCGTTGATGGAGGGCCGGGGGGCTACACCTTC. This encodes CSVDGGPGGYTF.

Note on this clonotype: Given a much more abundant clone one base away, this may be a read error. J is TRBJ2-3 and V is TRBV20-1; D may be TRBD2 (5 bases). Germline V gene data show CDR1 as DFQATT and CDR2 as SNEGSKA (reference sequence). CDR3 size: 12 residues. CDR3 bases: TGCAGTGCTAGTCCCCTAGCAGATACGCGGTATTTT. Protein product: CSASPLADTRYF.

This clonotype was seen at least ten times. This chain uses TRBV5-1 with TRBJ1-1; no reliable D call. The V gene's germline CDR1 is SGHRS and CDR2 YFSETQ. There are 13 residues in the CDR3. The germline V and J ends were trimmed by 1 base and 2 bases, with 6 bases remaining between them. The CDR3 DNA reads as TGCGCCAGCAGCTTGTCAGCAAACACTGAAGCTTTCTTT. Its translation is CASSLSANTEAFF.

This clonotype was counted only a few times. The gene calls are TRBV3-1 and TRBJ2-5; D tentatively fits TRBD1 or TRBD2 (5 bases each). From germline, CDR1 is LGHDT and CDR2 YNNKEL (reference sequence). V lost 1 base and J lost 3, with 9 bases in between. The CDR3 sequence is 14 residues long. CDR3 amino acids: CASSQGVGEETQYF. The CDR3 region has the DNA TGTGCCAGCAGCCAAGGGGTGGGGGAAGAGACCCAGTACTTC.

Ten or more counts support this clonotype. The chain combines TRBV7-2 with TRBJ2-5; D is undetermined. CDR1 and CDR2 from the germline V gene are SGHTA and FQGNSA. CDR3 size: 14 residues. Trimming removed 3 bases from V and 5 bases from J, with 13 bases in between. CDR3 sequence (DNA): TGTGCCAGCAGCTTTACCAGAGGAGTGGAGACCCAGTACTTC. As protein: CASSFTRGVETQYF.

This clonotype was seen repeatedly, ten times or more. The chain links TRBV15 to TRBJ2-7; possibly TRBD1 for D (6 bases). Deletions cut 0 bases from V and 6 bases from J, with 9 bases between. The CDR3 runs to 13 residues. Germline CDR1 is LNHNV and CDR2 is YYDKDF (reference sequence). CDR3 bases: TGTGCCACCAGCAGAGACATGACAGGCGAGCAGTACGTC. Translating gives CATSRDMTGEQYV.

In the case of this clonotype: A much bigger clone sits one base away, suggesting this may be a read error. This chain joins TRBV7-7 and TRBJ2-2; 13 bases match TRBD2. This CDR3 contains 18 residues. Germline CDR1 is SSHAT and CDR2 is FNYEAQ (reference sequence). Here the CDR3 reads CASSLGLAGSTNTGEVFF. CDR3 coding DNA: TGTGCCAGCAGTCTGGGACTAGCGGGGTCCACGAACACCGGGGAGGTGTTTTTT.

At least ten counts were recorded for this clonotype. The chain carries TRBV6-2 or TRBV6-3 and TRBJ2-5, with D tentatively TRBD2 (6 bases). V was cut by 8 bases and J by 3 bases, with 13 bases left in between. The V gene's germline CDR1 is MNHEY and CDR2 SVGEGT. The CDR3 is 13 amino acids. The CDR3 loop reads CASGGTRKETQYF. The CDR3 DNA sequence: TGTGCCAGCGGGGGGACTCGAAAAGAGACCCAGTACTTC.

With respect to this clonotype: A read error may explain this, as a much larger clone is one base away. This chain links TRBV25-1 with TRBJ2-1; D might be TRBD1 (5 bases). This CDR3 contains 14 residues. Germline CDR1 MGHDK, CDR2 SYGVNS. V was shortened by 6 bases and J by 5 bases, with 14 bases between the two germline ends. The CDR3 protein is CASSNSRVDNEQFF. As DNA, the CDR3 is TGTGCCAGCAGCAACTCCAGGGTAGACAATGAGCAGTTCTTC.